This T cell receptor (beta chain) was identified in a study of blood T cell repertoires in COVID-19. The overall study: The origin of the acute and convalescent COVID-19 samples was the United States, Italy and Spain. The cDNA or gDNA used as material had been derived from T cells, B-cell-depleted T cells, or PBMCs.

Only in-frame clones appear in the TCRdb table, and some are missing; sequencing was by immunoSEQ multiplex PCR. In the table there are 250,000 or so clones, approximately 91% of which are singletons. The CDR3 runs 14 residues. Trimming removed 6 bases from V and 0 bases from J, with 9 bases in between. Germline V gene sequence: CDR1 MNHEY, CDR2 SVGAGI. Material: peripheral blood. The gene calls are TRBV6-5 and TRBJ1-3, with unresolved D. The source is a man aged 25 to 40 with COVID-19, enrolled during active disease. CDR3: CASSYRDSGNTIYF. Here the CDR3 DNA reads TGTGCCAGCAGCTACCGGGACTCTGGAAACACCATATATTTT.